The 26 T cell receptor beta chains below were found in one sample sequenced in a study of blood T cell repertoires in COVID-19. Generated by immunoSEQ multiplex PCR, the TCRdb table keeps only in-frame clones and is missing some. The table includes roughly 34,000 clones, around 80% detected once. The specimen sequenced was peripheral blood. These receptors were collected from a man older than 75 with active or convalescent COVID-19.

The chain links TRBV7-6 to TRBJ2-7, with D possibly TRBD2 on 6 matching bases. CDR1 and CDR2 (germline): SGHVS, FNYEAQ. There are 18 residues in the CDR3. The V end lost 2 bases, the J end lost 0 bases, and 20 bases lay between the germline ends. CDR3 in amino acids: CASSLIPHASDLSYEQYF. CDR3 bases: TGTGCCAGCAGCTTAATCCCTCACGCTAGCGACCTCTCCTACGAGCAGTACTTC.

The chain uses TRBV24-1 and TRBJ2-2; 9 bases align to TRBD1. CDR1 KGHDR and CDR2 SFDVKD come from the germline V gene. Trimming cost V 8 bases and J 5 bases; bases outside gene matches: 5. This CDR3 is built from 14 residues. The CDR3 sequence: CATKEQGATGELFF. The CDR3 region has the DNA TGTGCCACCAAGGAACAGGGGGCGACCGGGGAGCTGTTTTTT.

The rearrangement uses TRBV15 and TRBJ2-7; the match to TRBD2 covers 9 bases. This CDR3 comprises 17 residues. Germline values: CDR1 LNHNV, CDR2 YYDKDF (reference sequence). Trimming took 0 bases from V and 6 from J; bases not matched to a gene: 12. CDR3 in DNA: TGTGCCACCAGCAGAGATCAGGGCCGACTAGCGGTATCCGAGCAGTACTTC. Amino acids: CATSRDQGRLAVSEQYF.

The V call is TRBV19, the J call TRBJ2-1; the D is unclear. The CDR3 is made up of 14 amino acids. Germline V CDR1 and CDR2: LNHDA, SQIVND (reference sequence). Trimming took off 9 bases at V and 2 bases at J, with 14 bases between the two ends. The CDR3 DNA follows: TGTGCCAGCTCCCGTAGCCCTACCTACAATGAGCAGTTCTTC. Amino acids: CASSRSPTYNEQFF.

This clone came up a few times. The chain combines TRBV19 with TRBJ2-2; 7 bases agree with TRBD1. CDR1 is LNHDA, CDR2 SQIVND, per germline (reference sequence). The V and J ends lost 5 bases and 0 bases, in that order; junction bases with no gene match: 6. CDR3 size: 16 residues. DNA of the CDR3: TGTGCCAGTAGTGTGGGACAGTTTCCGAACACCGGGGAGCTGTTTTTT. Protein: CASSVGQFPNTGELFF.

The chain is built from TRBV19 and TRBJ2-1; D gene unclear. V shed 6 bases and J shed 0 bases, with 18 bases lying between them. Germline CDR1 LNHDA, CDR2 SQIVND (reference sequence). CDR3 size: 17 residues. CDR3 sequence (DNA): TGTGCCAGTAGCCGACACGCCCTTATGAGCTCCTACAATGAGCAGTTCTTC. Its protein is CASSRHALMSSYNEQFF.

This rearrangement joins TRBV27 to TRBJ1-4; 8 bases are a match to TRBD1. Germline V gene lookup returns CDR1 MNHEY and CDR2 SMNVEV (reference sequence). This CDR3 is built from 13 residues. V dropped 6 bases and J dropped 8; count of bases not matched to a gene: 5. The CDR3 coding sequence is TGTGCCAGCAGGGGACAGGTCCGAGAAAAACTGTTTTTT. Its translation: CASRGQVREKLFF.

This chain links TRBV5-5 with TRBJ2-3; 7 bases fit TRBD1. The CDR3 totals 14 residues. V was clipped by 2 bases and J by 1 base; unmatched bases: 1. Germline loops: CDR1 SGHKS, CDR2 YYEKEE (reference sequence). The DNA of the CDR3 is TGTGCCAGCAGCTTTGGACAGGGCACAGATACGCAGTATTTT. Encoded protein: CASSFGQGTDTQYF. The variable domain in full, completed from reference TRBV5-5 and TRBJ2-3, reads DAGVTQSPTHLIKTRGQQVTLRCSPISGHKSVSWYQQVLGQGPQFIFQYYEKEERGRGNFPDRFSARQFPNYSSELNVNALLLGDSALYLCASSFGQGTDTQYFGPGTRLTVL.

This clone was seen only a few times. V gene TRBV18 combines with J gene TRBJ2-6, with 9 bases fitting TRBD1. The germline V gene encodes CDR1 KGHSH and CDR2 LQKENI. The CDR3 is 18 amino acids. V lost 4 bases and J lost 1; bases outside the gene matches: 8. The DNA of the CDR3 is TGTGCCAGCTCACAATACGGGACAGGGTTTTCTGGGGCCAACGTCCTGACTTTC. It yields the protein CASSQYGTGFSGANVLTF.

The gene calls are TRBV5-4 and TRBJ1-6; TRBD1 might be the D (5 bases). This CDR3 region has 16 residues. V shed 0 bases and J shed 6 bases, with 13 bases lying between them. Germline loops: CDR1 SGHNT, CDR2 YYREEE (reference sequence). In DNA form, the CDR3 reads TGTGCCAGCAGCTTGGCCTCGGTAGACAGTAATTCACCCCTCCACTTT. This sequence encodes CASSLASVDSNSPLHF.

This chain connects TRBV6-1 to TRBJ2-7; 9 positions agree with TRBD1. Germline V gene sequence: CDR1 MNHNS, CDR2 SASEGT. Trimming removed 4 bases from V and 5 bases from J; junction bases left unmatched: 12. This CDR3 has 16 residues. The DNA for the CDR3 is TGTGCCAGCAGTGTCTCCGCCGGGACAGGGTCTGACGAGCAGTACTTC. It is translated as CASSVSAGTGSDEQYF.

The genes are TRBV5-1 and TRBJ2-3; 10 bases fit TRBD2. Germline V gene lookup returns CDR1 SGHRS and CDR2 YFSETQ. Trimming at V came to 4 bases and at J to 3 bases, leaving 5 bases not matched to a gene. This CDR3 has 15 amino acids. The CDR3 loop is CASSVSGRRTDTQYF. The DNA for the CDR3 is TGCGCCAGCAGCGTTAGCGGGAGGAGGACAGATACGCAGTATTTT.

The chain recombines TRBV18 with TRBJ1-5, with 9 bases that match TRBD1. Germline CDR1 reads KGHSH; CDR2 reads LQKENI. CDR3 length: 14 amino acids. Trimming removed 5 bases from V and 7 bases from J; junction bases left unmatched: 6. CDR3 loop: CASSSGTGQQPQHF. Here the CDR3 DNA reads TGTGCCAGCTCATCCGGGACAGGGCAGCAGCCCCAGCATTTT.

This clone turned up a few times. The chain recombines TRBV4-1 with TRBJ2-5, with 7 nucleotides matching TRBD1. The CDR3 is 16 residues long. J was trimmed by 5 bases and V by 2 bases; bases with no gene match: 11. Germline V gene data show CDR1 as MGHRA and CDR2 as YSYEKL. DNA for the CDR3: TGCGCCAGCAGCCAACACCTGACAGGGAGTATGGAGACCCAGTACTTC. It yields the protein CASSQHLTGSMETQYF.

This rearrangement joins TRBV27 to TRBJ2-2; 7 bases agree with TRBD1. V was clipped by 5 bases and J by 6 bases; unmatched bases: 6. The CDR3 spans 14 residues. Per germline, CDR1 MNHEY and CDR2 SMNVEV (reference sequence). The CDR3 DNA follows: TGTGCCAGCAGTCTGCGACAGGGATCCGGGGAGCTGTTTTTT. Translation: CASSLRQGSGELFF.

This chain connects TRBV5-4 to TRBJ2-2, with 9 bases that match TRBD1. Germline V gene sequence: CDR1 SGHNT, CDR2 YYREEE (reference sequence). V was clipped by 3 bases and J by 5 bases; unmatched bases: 5. The CDR3 has 15 amino acids. The CDR3 region has the DNA TGTGCCAGCAGCTACAGGGGGCTCGAGACCGGGGAGCTGTTTTTT. The encoded protein is CASSYRGLETGELFF.

The V and J genes are TRBV7-2 and TRBJ1-1; possible D gene TRBD1, 5 bases. This CDR3 has 14 amino acids. V lost 6 bases, J lost 1 base, and 12 bases lay in between. The V gene's germline CDR1 is SGHTA and CDR2 FQGNSA. The CDR3, as DNA: TGTGCCAGCAGTCGGGACTCCTCGAACACTGAAGCTTTCTTT. It specifies CASSRDSSNTEAFF.

The CDR3 here is CASSVGATGSSYNEQFF. The CDR3 DNA sequence: TGTGCCAGCAGCGTAGGCGCGACAGGGAGCTCCTACAATGAGCAGTTCTTC. The V and J genes are TRBV9 and TRBJ2-1, with 7 bases matching TRBD1. Germline CDR1 is SGDLS and CDR2 is YYNGEE. After removal of 0 bases from V and 0 bases from J, the junction contained 6 bases not matched to a gene. The CDR3 has 17 residues.

The gene calls are TRBV11-2 and TRBJ2-1, with D uncertain. CDR1 is SGHAT and CDR2 is FQNNGV in the germline V gene. The CDR3 has 13 residues. Trimming shortened V by 1 base and J by 4 bases, and 5 bases separated the two germline ends. Written as DNA, the CDR3 is TGTGCCAGCAGCTTAGCCCTTTACAATGAGCAGTTCTTC. Its translation: CASSLALYNEQFF.

The CDR3 here is CSVELAGGKWRNEQFF. Here the CDR3 DNA reads TGCAGCGTTGAACTAGCGGGAGGAAAGTGGCGGAATGAGCAGTTCTTC. The chain carries TRBV29-1 and TRBJ2-1, with 11 bases fitting TRBD2. CDR1 and CDR2 (germline): SQVTM, ANQGSEA. This CDR3 spans 16 amino acids. The J segment lost 7 bases and the V segment lost 2 bases, leaving 10 bases of the junction unmatched.

J is TRBJ1-1 and V is TRBV4-2; D is undetermined. Trimming removed 1 base from V and 1 base from J, with 10 bases in between. The CDR3 is 15 residues long. The germline V gene has CDR1 LGHNA and CDR2 YNFKEQ. The CDR3 loop is CASSQGLTGNTEAFF. For the CDR3, the DNA is TGTGCCAGCAGCCAAGGCCTTACGGGGAACACTGAAGCTTTCTTT.

The chain links TRBV18 to TRBJ1-5; the D is unclear. V gave up 5 bases and J gave up 3 bases, with 8 bases separating them. This CDR3 contains 13 residues. Germline V CDR1 and CDR2: KGHSH, LQKENI. The CDR3 nucleotides read TGTGCCAGCTCAGGCAGTCCCAATCAGCCCCAGCATTTT. Translated, it gives CASSGSPNQPQHF.

The genes are TRBV11-3 and TRBJ2-1, with TRBD1 matching 8 bases. Germline V gene lookup returns CDR1 SGHNT and CDR2 YENEEA. Losses at the gene ends were 1 base for V and 4 bases for J; bases not matched to a gene: 6. The CDR3 extends over 16 amino acids. For the CDR3, the DNA is TGTGCCAGCAGCTTAGCGGGACAGGCGGGATACAATGAGCAGTTCTTC. This codes for CASSLAGQAGYNEQFF.

This clone has a single count. This sequence joins TRBV27 and TRBJ1-5; 9 bases match TRBD1. CDR3 size: 16 residues. The ends lost 3 bases at V and 2 bases at J; junction bases unmatched: 5. Germline V lookup: CDR1 MNHEY, CDR2 SMNVEV (reference sequence). The CDR3, as DNA: TGTGCCAGCAGTTTTACAGGGGGCGCGGGCAATCAGCCCCAGCATTTT. Protein sequence: CASSFTGGAGNQPQHF.

This rearrangement joins TRBV3-1 (or the pseudogene TRBV3-2) to TRBJ2-7; maybe TRBD2 (5 bases). CDR3 length: 14 amino acids. V lost 5 bases, J lost 3 bases, and 14 bases lay in between. Per germline, CDR1 LGHDT and CDR2 YNNKEL (reference sequence). CDR3 DNA: TGTGCCAGCAGCAGACGGACTTCCGACTACGAGCAGTACTTC. Amino acids: CASSRRTSDYEQYF.

The chain links TRBV7-7 to TRBJ2-5; 9 positions agree with TRBD2. Germline lookup yields CDR1 SSHAT and CDR2 FNYEAQ (reference sequence). V lost 4 bases to trimming and J lost 4 bases; unmatched junction nucleotides: 10. The CDR3 runs 16 residues. CDR3: CASSSGTSFRGETQYF. The DNA of the CDR3 is TGTGCCAGCAGCTCAGGGACTAGCTTTCGAGGAGAGACCCAGTACTTC.